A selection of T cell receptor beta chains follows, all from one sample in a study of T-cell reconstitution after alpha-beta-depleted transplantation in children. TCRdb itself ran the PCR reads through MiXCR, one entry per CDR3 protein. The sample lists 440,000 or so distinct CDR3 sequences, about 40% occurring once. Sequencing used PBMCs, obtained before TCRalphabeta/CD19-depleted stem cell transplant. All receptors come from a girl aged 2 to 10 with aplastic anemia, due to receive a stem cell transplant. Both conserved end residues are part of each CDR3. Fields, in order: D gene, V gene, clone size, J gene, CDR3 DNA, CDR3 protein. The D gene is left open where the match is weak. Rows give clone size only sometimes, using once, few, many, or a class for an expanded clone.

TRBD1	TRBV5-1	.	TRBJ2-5	TGCGCCAGCAGCTGGGACAGGGCGAAGACCCAGTACTTC	CASSWDRAKTQYF
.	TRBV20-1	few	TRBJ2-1	TGCAGTGCCACGGGACTTTATTACAATGAGCAGTTCTTC	CSATGLYYNEQFF
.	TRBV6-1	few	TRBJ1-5	TGTGCCAGCAGATCACTGGGGGGTGGCAATCAGCCCCAGCATTTT	CASRSLGGGNQPQHF
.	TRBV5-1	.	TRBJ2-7	TGCGCCAGCAGCTGGGGCGCGGTTTACGAGCAGTACTTC	CASSWGAVYEQYF
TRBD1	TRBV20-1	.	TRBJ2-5	TGCAGTGCTAGACCCACGGGACAGCCCTTAGAGACCCAGTACTTC	CSARPTGQPLETQYF
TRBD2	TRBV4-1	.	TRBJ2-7	TGCGCCAGCAGCCAAGATCCAACTAGCGGTTACGAGCAGTACTTC	CASSQDPTSGYEQYF
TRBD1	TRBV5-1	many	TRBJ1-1	TGCGCCAGCAGCTTGGGACAGGGTAGTCAGACTGAAGCTTTCTTT	CASSLGQGSQTEAFF
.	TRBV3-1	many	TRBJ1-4	TGTGCCAGCAGCGACAGTACAATTTCTGCAACTAATGAAAAACTGTTTTTT	CASSDSTISATNEKLFF
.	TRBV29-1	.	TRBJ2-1	TGCAGCGTAGGAGGGGACAATGAGCAGTTCTTC	CSVGGDNEQFF
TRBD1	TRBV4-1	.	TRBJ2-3	TGCGCCAGCAGACTCACAGGGGATGATACGCAGTATTTT	CASRLTGDDTQYF
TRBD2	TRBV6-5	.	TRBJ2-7	TGTGCCAGCAGTTACTGGGTTAGCGGGAGTTACGAGCAGTACTTC	CASSYWVSGSYEQYF
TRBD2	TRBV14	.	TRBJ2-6	TGTGCCAGCAGCCAAGACGGCCATTCTGGGACTAGCGTGCTCTCTGGGGCCAACGTCCTGACTTTC	CASSQDGHSGTSVLSGANVLTF
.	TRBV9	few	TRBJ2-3	TGTGCCAGCAGCCCGTTCGGGGGAAGCACAGATACGCAGTATTTT	CASSPFGGSTDTQYF
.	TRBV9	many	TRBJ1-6	TGTGCCAGCAGCGTCAAAGGGGATAATTCACCCCTCCACTTT	CASSVKGDNSPLHF
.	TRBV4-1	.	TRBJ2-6	TGCGCCAGCAGCCAAGAACGAATCTCTGGGGCCAACGTCCTGACTTTC	CASSQERISGANVLTF
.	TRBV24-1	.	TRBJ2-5	TGTGCCACCAGTGATTTATTAGAGACCCAGTACTTC	CATSDLLETQYF
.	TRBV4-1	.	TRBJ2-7	TGCGCCAGCAGCCAAGATGGCAGGGCCAACGAGCAGTACTTC	CASSQDGRANEQYF
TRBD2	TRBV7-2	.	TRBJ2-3	TGTGCCAGCAGCCGGCAGCTAGCGGGCACAGATACGCAGTATTTT	CASSRQLAGTDTQYF
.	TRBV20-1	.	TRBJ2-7	TGCAGTGCTAGAGATGCGGGGGCGAGCTCCTACGAGCAGTACTTC	CSARDAGASSYEQYF
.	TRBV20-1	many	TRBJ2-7	TGCAGCTTTCTTGGGACCCCCTACGAGCAGTACTTC	CSFLGTPYEQYF
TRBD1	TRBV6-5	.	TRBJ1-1	TGTGCCAGCGTTTCCAAACTTCAGGGGGAGAACACTGAAGCTTTCTTT	CASVSKLQGENTEAFF
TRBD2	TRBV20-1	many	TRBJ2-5	TGCAGTGCTCCTCCCTGGGCTAGCGGAGGGGAGGAGACCCAGTACTTC	CSAPPWASGGEETQYF
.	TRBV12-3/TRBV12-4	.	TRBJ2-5	TGTGCCAGCAGTACGGGGCAGTCAGAGACCCAGTACTTC	CASSTGQSETQYF
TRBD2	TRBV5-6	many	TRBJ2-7	TGTGCCAGCAGTTTCCGGACTAGCGGGATTATGTACGAGCAGTACTTC	CASSFRTSGIMYEQYF
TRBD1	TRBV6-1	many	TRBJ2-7	TGTGCCAGCACCAAGACGGGACAGGGCGGAATCTACGAGCAGTACTTC	CASTKTGQGGIYEQYF
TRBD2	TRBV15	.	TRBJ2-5	TGTGCCACCAGCAGAGACGCTATTCCGGGGGGGACAGAGACCCAGTACTTC	CATSRDAIPGGTETQYF
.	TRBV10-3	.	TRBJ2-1	TGTGCCATCAGTGAAGCTGCGAATGAGCAGTTCTTC	CAISEAANEQFF
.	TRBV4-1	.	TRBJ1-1	TGCGCCAGCAGCCAAGATTCACACAGGTCCGTGAACACTGAAGCTTTCTTT	CASSQDSHRSVNTEAFF
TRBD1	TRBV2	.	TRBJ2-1	TGTGCCAGCAGTGCCGACATCGGACAGGGAAGGTCCTACAATGAGCAGTTCTTC	CASSADIGQGRSYNEQFF
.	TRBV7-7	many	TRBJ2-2	TGTGCCAGCAGCTACAGTACTTTCACCGGGGAGCTGTTTTTT	CASSYSTFTGELFF
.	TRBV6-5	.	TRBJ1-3	TGTGCCAGCAGTTACGAAAGCTCTGGAAACACCATATATTTT	CASSYESSGNTIYF
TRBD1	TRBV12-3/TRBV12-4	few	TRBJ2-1	TGTGCCAGCAGTTTACGGCAGGGGGCTAGCGAGCAGTTCTTC	CASSLRQGASEQFF
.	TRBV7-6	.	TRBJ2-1	TGTGCCAGCAGCCTCTTGCGGCCCGGCTACAATGAGCAGTTCTTC	CASSLLRPGYNEQFF
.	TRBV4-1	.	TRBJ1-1	TGCGCCAGCAGCCCCATCGAAGGGCAGGCCCCGAACACTGAAGCTTTCTTT	CASSPIEGQAPNTEAFF
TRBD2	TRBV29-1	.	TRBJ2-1	TGCAGTGAGGAAAGCGGGAGCTACAGGGAGCAGTTCTTC	CSEESGSYREQFF
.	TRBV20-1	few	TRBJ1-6	TGCAGTGCTAGAGATTCCAGGGGTGATTCACCCCTCCACTTT	CSARDSRGDSPLHF
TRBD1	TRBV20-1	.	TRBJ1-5	TGCAGTGCTTCACCGGGACAGGGTCGCAATCAGCCCCAGCATTTT	CSASPGQGRNQPQHF
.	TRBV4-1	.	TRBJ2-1	TGCGCCAGCAGCCCCGTCTCAGGGGATGAGCAGTTCTTC	CASSPVSGDEQFF
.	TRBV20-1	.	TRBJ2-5	TGCAGTGCTAGACTCCCGACAGGGAGGGAGACCCAGTACTTC	CSARLPTGRETQYF
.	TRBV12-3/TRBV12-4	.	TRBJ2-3	TGTGCCAGCAGTTCCCCCAACGACGCCACAGATACGCAGTATTTT	CASSSPNDATDTQYF
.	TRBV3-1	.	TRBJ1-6	TGTGCCAGCAGCCAAGAACAGGGTGCTTCACCCCTCCACTTT	CASSQEQGASPLHF
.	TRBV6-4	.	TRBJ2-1	TGTGCCAGCAGTGACTCGGGACGCGAAGAGCAGTTCTTC	CASSDSGREEQFF
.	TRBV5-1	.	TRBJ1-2	TGCGCCAGCAGCCCCGATCTAAGGCATGAGCCTGGCTACACCTTC	CASSPDLRHEPGYTF
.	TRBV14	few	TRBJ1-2	TGTGCCAGCAGCCAAGCCCTGGGGGGAATTCTAAGTGGCTACACCTTC	CASSQALGGILSGYTF
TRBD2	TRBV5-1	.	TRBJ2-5	TGCGCCAGCAGCATAGGACTAGCGGGAGGGCCGACGGAGACCCAGTACTTC	CASSIGLAGGPTETQYF
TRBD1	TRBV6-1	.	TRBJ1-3	TGTGCCAGCAGTCCTGGGACAGGGAGGAACACCATATATTTT	CASSPGTGRNTIYF
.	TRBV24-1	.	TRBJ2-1	TGTGCCACCAGTGACCCCAAAGGACCCGGCGACAATGAGCAGTTCTTC	CATSDPKGPGDNEQFF
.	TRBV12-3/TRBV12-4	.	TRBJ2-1	TGTGCCAGCAGTTTCGTGGCAGGTCGGGGGAATGAGCAGTTCTTC	CASSFVAGRGNEQFF
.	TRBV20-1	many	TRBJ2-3	TGCAGTGCTAGAGATCCGAAGATCTCAACTGTCGGTACGCAGTATTTT	CSARDPKISTVGTQYF